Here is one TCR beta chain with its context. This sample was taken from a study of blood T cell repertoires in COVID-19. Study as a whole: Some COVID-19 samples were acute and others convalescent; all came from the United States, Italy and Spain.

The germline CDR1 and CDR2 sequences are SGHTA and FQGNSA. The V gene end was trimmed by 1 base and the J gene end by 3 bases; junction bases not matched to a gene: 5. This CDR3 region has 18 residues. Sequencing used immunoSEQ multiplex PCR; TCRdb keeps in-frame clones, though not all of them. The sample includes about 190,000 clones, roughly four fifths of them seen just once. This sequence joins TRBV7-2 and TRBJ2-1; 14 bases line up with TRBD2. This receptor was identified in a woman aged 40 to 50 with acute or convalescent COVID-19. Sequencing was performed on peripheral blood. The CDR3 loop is CASSLVGGLAGGYNEQFF. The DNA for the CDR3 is TGTGCCAGCAGCTTAGTGGGAGGACTAGCGGGAGGCTACAATGAGCAGTTCTTC.